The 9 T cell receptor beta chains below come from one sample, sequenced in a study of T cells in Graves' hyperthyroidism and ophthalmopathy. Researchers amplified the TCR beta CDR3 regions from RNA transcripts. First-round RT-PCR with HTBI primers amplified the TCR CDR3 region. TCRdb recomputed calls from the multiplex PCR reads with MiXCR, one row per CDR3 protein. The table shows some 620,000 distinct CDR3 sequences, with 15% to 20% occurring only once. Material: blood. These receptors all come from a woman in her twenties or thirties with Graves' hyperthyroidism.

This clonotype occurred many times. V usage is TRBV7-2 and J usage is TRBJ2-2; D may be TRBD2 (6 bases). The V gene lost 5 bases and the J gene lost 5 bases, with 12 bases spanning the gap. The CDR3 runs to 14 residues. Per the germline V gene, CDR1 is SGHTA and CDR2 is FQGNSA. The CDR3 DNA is TGTGCCAGCAGCAATACGGGGGTTACCGGGGAGCTGTTTTTT. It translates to CASSNTGVTGELFF.

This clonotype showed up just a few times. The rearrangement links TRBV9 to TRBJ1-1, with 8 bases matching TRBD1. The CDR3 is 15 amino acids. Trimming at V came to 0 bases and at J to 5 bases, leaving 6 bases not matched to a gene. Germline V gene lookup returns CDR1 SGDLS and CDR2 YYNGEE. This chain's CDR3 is CASSVAQGAKTEAFF. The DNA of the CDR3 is TGTGCCAGCAGCGTAGCGCAGGGGGCGAAAACTGAAGCTTTCTTT.

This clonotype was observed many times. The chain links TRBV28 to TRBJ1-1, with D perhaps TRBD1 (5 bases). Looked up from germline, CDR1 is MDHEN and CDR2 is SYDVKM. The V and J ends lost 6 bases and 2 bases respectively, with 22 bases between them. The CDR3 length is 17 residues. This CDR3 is CASRRMGGGMINTEAFF. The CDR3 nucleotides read TGTGCCAGCAGACGGATGGGGGGAGGGATGATTAACACTGAAGCTTTCTTT.

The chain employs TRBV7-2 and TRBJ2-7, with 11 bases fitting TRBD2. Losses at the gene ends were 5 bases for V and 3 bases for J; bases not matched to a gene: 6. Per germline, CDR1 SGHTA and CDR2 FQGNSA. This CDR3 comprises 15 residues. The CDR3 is CASSPGLAAIYEQYF. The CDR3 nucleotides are TGTGCCAGCAGCCCGGGACTAGCGGCTATCTACGAGCAGTACTTC. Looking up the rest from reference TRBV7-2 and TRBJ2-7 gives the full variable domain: GAGVSQSPSNKVTEKGKDVELRCDPISGHTALYWYRQSLGQGLEFLIYFQGNSAPDKSGLPSDRFSAERTGGSVSTLTIQRTQQEDSAVYLCASSPGLAAIYEQYFGPGTRLTVT.

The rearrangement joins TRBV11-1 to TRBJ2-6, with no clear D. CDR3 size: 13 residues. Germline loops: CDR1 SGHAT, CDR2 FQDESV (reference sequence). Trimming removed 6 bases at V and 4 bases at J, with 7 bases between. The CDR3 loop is CASRQSGANVLTF. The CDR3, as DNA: TGTGCCAGCAGACAGAGCGGGGCCAACGTCCTGACTTTC. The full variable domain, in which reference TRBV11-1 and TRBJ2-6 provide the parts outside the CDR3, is EAEVAQSPRYKITEKSQAVAFWCDPISGHATLYWYRQILGQGPELLVQFQDESVVDDSQLPKDRFSAERLKGVDSTLKIQPAELGDSAMYLCASRQSGANVLTFGAGSRLTVL.

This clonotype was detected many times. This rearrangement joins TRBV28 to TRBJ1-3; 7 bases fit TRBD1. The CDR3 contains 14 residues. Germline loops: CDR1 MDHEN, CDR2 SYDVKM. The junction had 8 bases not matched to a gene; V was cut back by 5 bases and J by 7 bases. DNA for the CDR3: TGTGCCAGCAGTGACAGGGTCGGGGCGAACACCATATATTTT. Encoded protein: CASSDRVGANTIYF.

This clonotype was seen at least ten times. The CDR3 DNA reads TGTGCCAGCAGCGTAGGTCCTTCGGGCTATGGCACTGAAGCTTTCTTT. It encodes CASSVGPSGYGTEAFF. The chain has TRBV9 and TRBJ1-1; D not resolved. Trimming took 0 bases from V and 4 from J, leaving 16 bases between them. Per germline, CDR1 SGDLS and CDR2 YYNGEE. This CDR3 has 16 residues. Using reference TRBV9 and TRBJ1-1 for the parts outside the CDR3, the full variable domain is DSGVTQTPKHLITATGQRVTLRCSPRSGDLSVYWYQQSLDQGLQFLIQYYNGEERAKGNILERFSAQQFPDLHSELNLSSLELGDSALYFCASSVGPSGYGTEAFFGQGTRLTVV.

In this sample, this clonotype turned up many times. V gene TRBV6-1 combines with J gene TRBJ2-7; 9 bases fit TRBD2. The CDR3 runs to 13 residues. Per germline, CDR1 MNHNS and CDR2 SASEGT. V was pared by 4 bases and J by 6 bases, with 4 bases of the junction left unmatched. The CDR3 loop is CASSVLAGAEQYF. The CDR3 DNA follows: TGTGCCAGCAGTGTATTAGCGGGAGCCGAGCAGTACTTC.

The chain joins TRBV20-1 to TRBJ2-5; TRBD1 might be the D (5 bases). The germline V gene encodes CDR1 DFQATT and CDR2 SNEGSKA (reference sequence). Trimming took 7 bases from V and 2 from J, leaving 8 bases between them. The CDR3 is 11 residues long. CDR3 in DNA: TGCAGTGGACAGAAACAAGAGACCCAGTACTTC. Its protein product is CSGQKQETQYF.